This T cell receptor beta chain was documented in a study of shared clonotypes between healthy human individuals. TCRdb's copy holds only in-frame clones and misses some; the assay was immunoSEQ multiplex PCR. Among a few million clones listed, roughly nine tenths were seen once. CDR1 and CDR2 from the germline V gene are SGHVS and FQNEAQ. The germline V and J ends were trimmed by 0 bases and 2 bases, with 14 bases remaining between them. The CDR3 loop spans 16 amino acids. The clonotype originates from a man aged 18-30 years in good health. The V gene is TRBV7-8, the J gene TRBJ2-7; perhaps TRBD1 as D (6 bases). Sequencing was performed on naive CD4+ T cells sorted from blood. Regarding subset: CD45RA+ positively selected. In DNA form, the CDR3 reads TGTGCCAGCAGCTTAGCCAGGGGAACCCTCGCCTACGAGCAGTACTTC. Translating gives CASSLARGTLAYEQYF.